The 29 T cell receptor beta chains in this list originate from one sample, sequenced in a study of CD8+CD57+ T cells in acquired aplastic anemia (dated by TCRdb to the late 2010s). The run used an Illumina HiSeq 2000. Genomic DNA was used as template for profiling of TCR beta VDJ combinations and CDR3 sequences. TCRdb trimmed public reads at Q25 via fastp, called clones via MiXCR and kept in-frame beta chains. Every distinct CDR3 protein forms one entry, paired with its most common genes and DNA. The sample table contains a few hundred thousand distinct CDR3 sequences; only one count was recorded for around a third of them. 0.7% to 1% of the sample is taken by the ten largest. Patients chosen for sequencing had shown expansion of CD8+CD57+ cells by flow cytometry. Sequences were obtained from sorted CD4+, CD8+, or CD8+CD57+ T cells (not recorded which) from PBMCs. These receptors came from a human donor with aplastic anemia.

This clonotype has a single count. This sequence joins TRBV7-9 and TRBJ1-2; D gene ambiguous. V was trimmed by 1 base and J by 6 bases, leaving 6 bases between them. There are 12 residues in the CDR3. Per germline, CDR1 SEHNR and CDR2 FQNEAQ (reference sequence). For the CDR3, the DNA is TGTGCCAGCAGCTTAGTTGGGCATGGCTACACCTTC. It codes for CASSLVGHGYTF.

The chain uses TRBV5-1 and TRBJ1-3; 9 bases line up with TRBD1. The length of the CDR3 is 15 residues. Germline loops: CDR1 SGHRS, CDR2 YFSETQ. J gave up 2 bases and V 3 bases, and 3 bases lay outside the gene matches. The CDR3 nucleotides are TGCGCCAGCAGCTCGGGGGACAGGGCTGGAAACACCATATATTTT. Translated: CASSSGDRAGNTIYF. Complete variable domain (other parts from reference TRBV5-1 and TRBJ1-3): KAGVTQTPRYLIKTRGQQVTLSCSPISGHRSVSWYQQTPGQGLQFLFEYFSETQRNKGNFPGRFSGRQFSNSRSEMNVSTLELGDSALYLCASSSGDRAGNTIYFGEGSWLTVV.

CDR3 region: CATSREGQSRETQYF. The CDR3 DNA is TGTGCCACCAGCAGAGAGGGACAGAGTCGCGAGACCCAGTACTTC. The V call is TRBV15, the J call TRBJ2-5, with 7 bases fitting TRBD1. V dropped 0 bases and J dropped 5; count of bases not matched to a gene: 6. CDR3 length equals 15 residues. Germline lookup yields CDR1 LNHNV and CDR2 YYDKDF (reference sequence).

Regarding this clonotype: This clone may be a read error of a much larger clone one base away. J is TRBJ1-1 and V is TRBV11-1; D is possibly TRBD1 (5 bases). The germline V gene encodes CDR1 SGHAT and CDR2 FQDESV (reference sequence). This CDR3 is 16 amino acids long. V dropped 0 bases and J dropped 1 base, with 12 bases sitting between them. As DNA, the CDR3 is TGTGCCAGCAGCTTAGCGGTCGGGGCAGGGAACACTGAAGCTTTCTTT. The encoded protein is CASSLAVGAGNTEAFF.

The J gene is TRBJ1-1, the V gene TRBV12-5, with D hard to call. CDR3 length: 14 amino acids. Germline CDR1 and CDR2: LGHNT and FRNRAP. V was pared by 2 bases and J by 2 bases, with 9 bases between. The CDR3 bases are TGTGCTAGTGGTTTGTGGCCGGTTAACACTGAAGCTTTCTTT. This sequence encodes CASGLWPVNTEAFF.

Comments on this clonotype: A much larger clonotype is one base distant, so this may be a read error. The chain recombines TRBV20-1 with TRBJ1-6; D remains unclear. Germline V lookup: CDR1 DFQATT, CDR2 SNEGSKA (reference sequence). The CDR3 has 13 residues. V was clipped by 2 bases and J by 8 bases, with 10 bases between them. As DNA, the CDR3 is TGCAGTGCTAGATCCCATAGGGATTCACCCCTCCACTTT. Its protein is CSARSHRDSPLHF.

There are many counts of this clonotype. V and J are TRBV15 and TRBJ1-5; possibly TRBD1 for D (5 bases). Germline values: CDR1 LNHNV, CDR2 YYDKDF (reference sequence). V lost 3 bases and J lost 3, with 12 bases in between. The CDR3 length is 15 residues. The CDR3: CATSRDDSFNQPQHF. The CDR3 coding sequence is TGTGCCACCAGCAGGGATGACAGTTTCAATCAGCCCCAGCATTTT. Looking up the rest from reference TRBV15 and TRBJ1-5 gives the full variable domain: DAMVIQNPRYQVTQFGKPVTLSCSQTLNHNVMYWYQQKSSQAPKLLFHYYDKDFNNEADTPDNFQSRRPNTSFCFLDIRSPGLGDTAMYLCATSRDDSFNQPQHFGDGTRLSIL.

In this sample, this clonotype turned up a few times. The chain has TRBV10-3 and TRBJ1-1, with 7 bases fitting TRBD1. V lost 10 bases and J lost 5; bases outside the gene matches: 10. This CDR3 has 13 residues. Looked up from germline, CDR1 is ENHRY and CDR2 is SYGVKD. CDR3 sequence: CASKRTGETEAFF. CDR3 coding DNA: TGTGCCAGCAAGCGAACAGGGGAAACTGAAGCTTTCTTT.

This clonotype turned up a few times. The chain recombines TRBV5-1 with TRBJ1-1, with unresolved D. The germline V gene has CDR1 SGHRS and CDR2 YFSETQ. V was cut by 1 base and J by 0 bases, with 7 bases left in between. This CDR3 spans 14 amino acids. The CDR3 DNA follows: TGCGCCAGCAGCTTGCAGGCGATGAACACTGAAGCTTTCTTT. This translates into CASSLQAMNTEAFF.

The chain uses TRBV12-3 or TRBV12-4 and TRBJ1-1, with a tentative D call TRBD1 (6 bases). The CDR3 is 13 residues long. Trimming cost V 2 bases and J 7 bases, with 11 bases left between them. The CDR3 region is CASSLRQEHEAFF. The CDR3 DNA reads as TGTGCCAGCAGTTTACGACAGGAGCATGAAGCTTTCTTT.

This clonotype has ten or more counts. The V and J genes are TRBV29-1 and TRBJ1-2, with a weak D call TRBD1 (5 bases). Germline V gene lookup returns CDR1 SQVTM and CDR2 ANQGSEA. The CDR3 loop spans 13 amino acids. V lost 0 bases and J 8 bases, leaving 13 bases between the germline ends. The CDR3 DNA sequence: TGCAGCGTTGAAGATGGGGGGATCCGGGGCTACACCTTC. Amino acid sequence: CSVEDGGIRGYTF.

This chain joins TRBV29-1 and TRBJ2-7; 8 bases fit TRBD1. CDR3 size: 11 residues. The junction had 3 bases not matched to a gene; V was cut back by 7 bases and J by 4 bases. Germline CDR1 is SQVTM and CDR2 is ANQGSEA. The CDR3 is CSGQGTYEQYF. In DNA, the CDR3 is TGCAGCGGACAGGGGACTTACGAGCAGTACTTC.

This clonotype has a count of ten or more. J is TRBJ1-2 and V is TRBV4-2; the match to TRBD1 covers 7 bases. V lost 4 bases, J lost 6 bases, and 17 bases stayed unmatched. The CDR3 sequence is 17 residues long. Looked up from germline, CDR1 is LGHNA and CDR2 is YNFKEQ. CDR3 protein: CASSPAGPSRQGNGYTF. The CDR3 nucleotides are TGTGCCAGCAGCCCCGCTGGTCCGTCGAGACAGGGCAATGGCTACACCTTC.

A remark on this clonotype: The junction differs from germline at one of its ends, possibly a read error. The chain is built from TRBV9 and TRBJ1-2; 9 nucleotides align to TRBD1. Germline V CDR1 and CDR2: SGDLS, YYNGEE. This CDR3 has 15 amino acids. The CDR3 region has the DNA TGTGCCGGCAGCCCACACTCCTACAGGGGGCGAATCTACACCTTC. Its translation: CAGSPHSYRGRIYTF.

There are many counts of this clonotype. V and J are TRBV19 and TRBJ2-7; D call uncertain. The CDR3 runs 14 residues. The germline V gene encodes CDR1 LNHDA and CDR2 SQIVND (reference sequence). V was pared by 6 bases and J by 0 bases, with 12 bases between. Written as DNA, the CDR3 is TGTGCCAGTAGCCTCGACGTATTCTCCTACGAGCAGTACTTC. Residues: CASSLDVFSYEQYF.

This chain joins TRBV7-3 and TRBJ2-1; D uncertain. This CDR3 region has 13 residues. Germline-derived CDR1 and CDR2 are SGHTA and FQGTGA. Trimming shortened V by 5 bases and J by 4 bases, and 9 bases separated the two germline ends. The CDR3 sequence: CASSGREYNEQFF. CDR3 nucleotide sequence: TGTGCCAGCAGCGGTCGTGAGTACAATGAGCAGTTCTTC.

This clonotype was recorded at least ten times. The chain uses TRBV20-1 and TRBJ1-6; tentative D call: TRBD1 (5 bases). Trimming left V 8 bases short and J 14 bases short, with 16 bases between. The V gene's germline CDR1 is DFQATT and CDR2 SNEGSKA (reference sequence). CDR3 length: 11 amino acids. This chain's CDR3 is CSTDRGGTLHF. The CDR3 DNA sequence: TGCAGTACCGACAGAGGCGGTACCCTCCACTTT.

Many counts were recorded for this clonotype. This chain joins TRBV2 and TRBJ2-4; D not certain. V lost 3 bases and J lost 6, with 6 bases in between. Germline CDR1 and CDR2: SNHLY and FYNNEI. CDR3 size: 12 residues. CDR3 sequence: CASSDGRNIQYF. DNA of the CDR3: TGTGCCAGCAGTGACGGCCGAAACATTCAGTACTTC.

Regarding this clonotype: A much larger clone lies a single base off, so this may be a read error. V usage is TRBV14 and J usage is TRBJ1-6; D gene uncertain. CDR1 is SGHDN and CDR2 is FVKESK in the germline V gene. CDR3 length: 15 residues. The DNA for the CDR3 is TGTGCCAGCAGCCATAACGGTCTTGCTAATTCACCCTTCCACTTT. This codes for CASSHNGLANSPFHF. Supplemented by reference TRBV14 and TRBJ1-6, the full variable domain reads EAGVTQFPSHSVIEKGQTVTLRCDPISGHDNLYWYRRVMGKEIKFLLHFVKESKQDESGMPNNRFLAERTGGTYSTLKVQPAELEDSGVYFCASSHNGLANSPFHFGNGTRLTVT.

This clonotype was detected a few times. A single base separates this from a much larger clone, so it may be a read error. V gene TRBV29-1 combines with J gene TRBJ1-2; D not resolved. The CDR3 length is 12 residues. Trimming left V 6 bases short and J 6 bases short, with 14 bases between. Germline CDR1 SQVTM, CDR2 ANQGSEA. In DNA, the CDR3 is TGCAGCGTCGAAAAGGGCAGCCATGGCTACACCTTC. Its protein product is CSVEKGSHGYTF. The full variable domain, in which reference TRBV29-1 and TRBJ1-2 provide the parts outside the CDR3, is SAVISQKPSRDICQRGTSLTIQCQVDSQVTMMFWYRQQPGQSLTLIATANQGSEATYESGFVIDKFPISRPNLTFSTLTVSNMSPEDSSIYLCSVEKGSHGYTFGSGTRLTVV.

To note about this clonotype: Being one base from a much bigger clone, this may be a read error. The rearrangement joins TRBV9 to TRBJ1-3; no clear D. Looked up from germline, CDR1 is SGDLS and CDR2 is YYNGEE. CDR3 size: 12 residues. V was pared by 5 bases and J by 4 bases, with 7 bases between. CDR3 coding DNA: TGTGCCAGCAGGGACGAGGGAAACACCATATATTTT. Translating gives CASRDEGNTIYF.

The rearrangement links TRBV3-1 to TRBJ2-1; 15 bases map to TRBD2. The CDR3 loop spans 16 amino acids. V gave up 4 bases and J gave up 10 bases; unmatched junction bases: 8. Germline V gives CDR1 LGHDT, CDR2 YNNKEL (reference sequence). CDR3: CASSRTGLAGGPEQFF. CDR3 nucleotide sequence: TGTGCCAGCAGCCGCACGGGACTAGCGGGAGGACCCGAGCAGTTCTTC.

V usage is TRBV20-1 and J usage is TRBJ1-4; D unresolved. Trimming cost V 7 bases and J 4 bases, with 16 bases left between them. CDR1 is DFQATT, CDR2 SNEGSKA, per germline (reference sequence). The CDR3 has 14 amino acids. The CDR3 coding sequence is TGCAGTGTCCAAGCCGCGAATCGTAATGAAAAACTGTTTTTT. Amino acids: CSVQAANRNEKLFF.

This clonotype was counted ten times or more. The gene calls are TRBV7-9 and TRBJ2-7; 9 positions agree with TRBD1. J gave up 4 bases and V 5 bases, and 6 bases lay outside the gene matches. Germline V lookup: CDR1 SEHNR, CDR2 FQNEAQ (reference sequence). This CDR3 has 14 amino acids. CDR3 bases: TGTGCCAGCAGCCAAACAGGGGGCGGGTACGAGCAGTACTTC. Protein product: CASSQTGGGYEQYF.

The chain links TRBV12-3 or TRBV12-4 to TRBJ1-3; no reliable D call. Deletions cut 1 base from V and 0 bases from J, with 13 bases between. The CDR3 runs 17 residues. CDR3 amino acids: CASSLGKRESSGNTIYF. The CDR3 DNA sequence: TGTGCCAGCAGTTTAGGGAAGCGGGAAAGCTCTGGAAACACCATATATTTT.

The J gene is TRBJ1-5, the V gene TRBV20-1; TRBD1 is a possible D gene (5 bases). Trimming stripped 3 bases from V and 4 bases from J, with 13 bases between. Per germline, CDR1 DFQATT and CDR2 SNEGSKA (reference sequence). There are 14 residues in the CDR3. The chain's CDR3 is CSASYDRGNQPQHF. The CDR3 bases are TGCAGTGCTAGTTACGACAGAGGGAATCAGCCCCAGCATTTT.

In its sample, this clonotype was seen many times. This chain joins TRBV7-9 and TRBJ1-2; perhaps TRBD1 as D (6 bases). Trimming took off 4 bases at V and 1 base at J, with 10 bases between the two ends. The CDR3 runs to 14 residues. CDR1 and CDR2 (germline): SEHNR, FQNEAQ (reference sequence). For the CDR3, the DNA is TGTGCCAGCAGCTCAAGGACAGATAACTATGGCTACACCTTC. Residues: CASSSRTDNYGYTF.

Sample share makes this clonotype medium-sized. V gene TRBV15 combines with J gene TRBJ1-2; D not resolved. V lost 5 bases and J 5 bases, leaving 9 bases between the germline ends. The length of the CDR3 is 12 residues. The V gene's germline CDR1 is LNHNV and CDR2 YYDKDF (reference sequence). The CDR3 DNA is TGTGCCACCAGCTCATCGGGGTATGGCTACACCTTC. Protein product: CATSSSGYGYTF.

This clonotype showed up many times. The chain links TRBV7-3 to TRBJ2-3; the D is unclear. V was shortened by 5 bases and J by 0 bases, with 6 bases between the two germline ends. In germline, CDR1 is SGHTA, CDR2 FQGTGA. The CDR3 is 13 amino acids. CDR3 amino acids: CASSTTSTDTQYF. DNA of the CDR3: TGTGCCAGCAGCACAACTAGCACAGATACGCAGTATTTT. Drawing the rest from reference TRBV7-3 and TRBJ2-3, the complete variable domain is GAGVSQTPSNKVTEKGKYVELRCDPISGHTALYWYRQSLGQGPEFLIYFQGTGAADDSGLPNDRFFAVRPEGSVSTLKIQRTERGDSAVYLCASSTTSTDTQYFGPGTRLTVL.